This is a list of T cell receptor beta chains from one sample in a study of Ad26.COV2.S vaccination and SARS-CoV-2 variants. Produced via immunoSEQ multiplex PCR; TCRdb's table is partial and in-frame only. The table includes 120,000 to 150,000 clones, 75% to 90% detected once. Here the sequenced sample was peripheral blood, taken after recovery from COVID-19. The receptors derive from a human donor who had recovered from COVID-19. Each CDR3 is given with its conserved first and last residue.

CASSPSGLAGSYEQYF	TRBV28	TRBJ2-7
CASSRPKTGPYEQYF	TRBV2	TRBJ2-7
CASSVVGTYTGELFF	TRBV9	TRBJ2-2
CASSIGTGTRNIQYF	TRBV19	TRBJ2-4
CAWSDSPRGEQYF	TRBV30	TRBJ2-7
CAWSVIQGNGYTF	TRBV30	TRBJ1-2
CASSEAGAYSGANVLTF	TRBV6-1	TRBJ2-6
CASGDRGFSYGYTF	TRBV27	TRBJ1-2
CASSGPGLAGLSTDTQYF	TRBV9	TRBJ2-3
CASSFLTRMGADTQYF	TRBV7-9	TRBJ2-3
CASSLRTHYEQYF	TRBV7-9	TRBJ2-7
CASSPMEGLSVYF	TRBV5-1	TRBJ1-3
CSVLRGSVGTEAFF	TRBV29-1	TRBJ1-1
CASSLTGQGGYNEQFF	TRBV7-2	TRBJ2-1
CASSPRTGGYGYTF	TRBV5-5	TRBJ1-2
CASSFSGPGSGNTIYF	TRBV28	TRBJ1-3